The next 8 T cell receptor beta chains were all read from a single sample in a study of OX40 agonist ivuxolimab in advanced cancers. TCRdb's table, derived via immunoSEQ multiplex PCR, lists solely in-frame clones and lacks some. Seen here are about 98,000 clones, approximately 88% observed once, and the top ten hold 0.45% to 0.55%. The sequencing here drew on CD4+ or CD8+ T cells sorted from blood, taken in a trial of the OX40 agonist ivuxolimab. Receptors originate from an adult with an advanced solid tumor such as melanoma, head and neck, liver or kidney cancer.

The V and J genes are TRBV6-5 and TRBJ1-5; D is ambiguous. In germline, CDR1 is MNHEY, CDR2 SVGAGI. Trimming pared 0 bases from V and 6 bases from J, leaving 6 bases between. There are 13 residues in the CDR3. CDR3 sequence (DNA): TGTGCCAGCAGTTACTCCCCATTTCAGCCCCAGCATTTT. It codes for CASSYSPFQPQHF.

This chain uses TRBV18 with TRBJ1-1, with 8 nucleotides matching TRBD1. The CDR3 contains 15 residues. Unmatched junction bases numbered 9, after V lost 7 bases and J lost 2 bases. Germline CDR1 reads KGHSH; CDR2 reads LQKENI. CDR3 in DNA: TGTGCCAGCTATAAATTGACAGGGGCAAACACTGAAGCTTTCTTT. Protein: CASYKLTGANTEAFF.

The chain employs TRBV27 and TRBJ1-2; no clear D gene. Germline V CDR1 and CDR2: MNHEY, SMNVEV (reference sequence). Trimming took 6 bases from V and 8 from J, leaving 22 bases between them. The CDR3 contains 15 residues. CDR3 in amino acids: CASRSQSAEGLGYTF. CDR3 in DNA: TGTGCCAGCAGATCCCAATCTGCGGAGGGTTTGGGCTACACCTTC.

J is TRBJ2-3 and V is TRBV27; 11 bases agree with TRBD1. The length of the CDR3 is 14 residues. Losses at the gene ends were 4 bases for V and 4 bases for J; bases not matched to a gene: 1. Germline CDR1 and CDR2: MNHEY and SMNVEV (reference sequence). CDR3 coding DNA: TGTGCCAGCAGTTCGGGACAGGGGGCAGATACGCAGTATTTT. It codes for CASSSGQGADTQYF.

J is TRBJ2-7 and V is TRBV4-3; 9 positions agree with TRBD1. V lost 4 bases, J lost 6 bases, and 10 bases stayed unmatched. This CDR3 region has 15 residues. Germline V lookup: CDR1 LGHNA, CDR2 YSLEER. CDR3 sequence: CASSRNYGTGTEQYF. The CDR3 nucleotides are TGCGCCAGCAGCCGCAATTACGGGACAGGGACCGAGCAGTACTTC.

The chain carries TRBV7-2 and TRBJ2-7; D ambiguous. CDR1 is SGHTA, CDR2 FQGNSA, per germline. V was trimmed by 0 bases and J by 4 bases, leaving 4 bases between them. The CDR3 totals 12 residues. DNA for the CDR3: TGTGCCAGCAGCTTAGCGCTTTACGAGCAGTACTTC. This codes for CASSLALYEQYF.

The chain is built from TRBV19 and TRBJ2-5, with D possibly TRBD2 on 5 matching bases. The CDR3 has 13 amino acids. Germline lookup yields CDR1 LNHDA and CDR2 SQIVND (reference sequence). With 7 bases removed from V and 5 bases from J, the gap between germline ends came to 14 bases. The CDR3 DNA follows: TGTGCCAGTACCGCTCGGACTGGGGAGACCCAGTACTTC. Amino acids: CASTARTGETQYF.

The chain is built from TRBV28 and TRBJ2-3; D possibly corresponds to TRBD2 (6 bases). The CDR3 runs to 20 residues. Germline CDR1 reads MDHEN; CDR2 reads SYDVKM. The V end lost 3 bases, the J end lost 5 bases, and 30 bases lay between the germline ends. Here the CDR3 reads CASSFLVSGGGSWEEDTQYF. CDR3 bases: TGTGCCAGCAGTTTCCTAGTTAGTGGGGGAGGATCCTGGGAGGAAGATACGCAGTATTTT.